The clone carrying this T cell receptor (beta chain) showed up just a few times. No antigen is known for it. One junction end does not reproduce the germline sequence, and a read error may be involved. CDR3 length equals 13 residues. Looked up from germline, CDR1 is SEHNR and CDR2 is FQNEAQ (reference sequence). The sample comes from a study of identical twins. Study-level points and caveats: Invariant MAIT and iNKT cells could partly confound zero-insertion analyses. There was more out-of-frame TCR alpha sharing in monozygotic twins than models estimated. Abundant beta clonotypes from cord blood bore fewer insertions; memory repertoires lacked this pattern.

Among all donors, each was a healthy Caucasian. TCRdb re-analysed the 5' RACE reads in MiXCR, keeping a single row per CDR3 protein. The sample lists 650,000 to 800,000 distinct CDR3 sequences, over 8.5% occurring once. These data were also reused for a study on yellow fever vaccine responses in identical twins.

Source material: PBMCs. The chain employs TRBV7-9 and TRBJ1-1, with D unclear. This receptor was identified in a woman in her late teens or twenties in good health. The CDR3 DNA is TGTGCCAGCATCTTATTGGTGAACACTGAAGCTTTCTTT. Translating it yields CASILLVNTEAFF. The whole variable domain, remainder taken from reference TRBV7-9 and TRBJ1-1, is DTGVSQNPRHKITKRGQNVTFRCDPISEHNRLYWYRQTLGQGPEFLTYFQNEAQLEKSRLLSDRFSAERPKGSFSTLEIQRTEQGDSAMYLCASILLVNTEAFFGQGTRLTVV.